This paragraph reports one T cell receptor beta chain. Its antigen is not known. The sample's treatment: 15 to 20 received Ad26.COV2.S at low or high dose, single or two shots; 5 received placebo; per-sample allocation not given. Samples were taken on day 63 after the first vaccine or placebo injection. An adult aged 18-55 years in Boston served as the donor. TCRdb's table, derived via immunoSEQ multiplex PCR, lists solely in-frame clones and lacks some. The data show 440,000 or so clones, around 92% seen once. The entry originates in a study of Ad26.COV2.S vaccination and SARS-CoV-2 variants. Overall study context: The donor participated in the COV1001 trial, in its Ad26.COV2.S arm. Participants got Ad26.COV2.S intramuscularly, once or twice 56 days apart. Study outcomes and limitations: Substantial post-vaccination breadth of spike-specific CD8+ and CD4+ T cell responses was reported.

There are 15 residues in the CDR3. From germline, CDR1 is LNHNV and CDR2 YYDKDF (reference sequence). V gave up 2 bases and J gave up 1 base, with 12 bases separating them. The V gene is TRBV15, the J gene TRBJ2-7; the D is unclear. The TCR originated in a person between 18 and 65 years old who received the Ad26.COV2.S COVID-19 vaccine or a placebo. This material consisted of peripheral blood, taken in a trial of Ad26.COV2.S vaccine versus placebo. CDR3 sequence (DNA): TGTGCCACCAGCAGATACCCGGACGTTTCCTACGAGCAGTACTTC. Amino acids: CATSRYPDVSYEQYF.